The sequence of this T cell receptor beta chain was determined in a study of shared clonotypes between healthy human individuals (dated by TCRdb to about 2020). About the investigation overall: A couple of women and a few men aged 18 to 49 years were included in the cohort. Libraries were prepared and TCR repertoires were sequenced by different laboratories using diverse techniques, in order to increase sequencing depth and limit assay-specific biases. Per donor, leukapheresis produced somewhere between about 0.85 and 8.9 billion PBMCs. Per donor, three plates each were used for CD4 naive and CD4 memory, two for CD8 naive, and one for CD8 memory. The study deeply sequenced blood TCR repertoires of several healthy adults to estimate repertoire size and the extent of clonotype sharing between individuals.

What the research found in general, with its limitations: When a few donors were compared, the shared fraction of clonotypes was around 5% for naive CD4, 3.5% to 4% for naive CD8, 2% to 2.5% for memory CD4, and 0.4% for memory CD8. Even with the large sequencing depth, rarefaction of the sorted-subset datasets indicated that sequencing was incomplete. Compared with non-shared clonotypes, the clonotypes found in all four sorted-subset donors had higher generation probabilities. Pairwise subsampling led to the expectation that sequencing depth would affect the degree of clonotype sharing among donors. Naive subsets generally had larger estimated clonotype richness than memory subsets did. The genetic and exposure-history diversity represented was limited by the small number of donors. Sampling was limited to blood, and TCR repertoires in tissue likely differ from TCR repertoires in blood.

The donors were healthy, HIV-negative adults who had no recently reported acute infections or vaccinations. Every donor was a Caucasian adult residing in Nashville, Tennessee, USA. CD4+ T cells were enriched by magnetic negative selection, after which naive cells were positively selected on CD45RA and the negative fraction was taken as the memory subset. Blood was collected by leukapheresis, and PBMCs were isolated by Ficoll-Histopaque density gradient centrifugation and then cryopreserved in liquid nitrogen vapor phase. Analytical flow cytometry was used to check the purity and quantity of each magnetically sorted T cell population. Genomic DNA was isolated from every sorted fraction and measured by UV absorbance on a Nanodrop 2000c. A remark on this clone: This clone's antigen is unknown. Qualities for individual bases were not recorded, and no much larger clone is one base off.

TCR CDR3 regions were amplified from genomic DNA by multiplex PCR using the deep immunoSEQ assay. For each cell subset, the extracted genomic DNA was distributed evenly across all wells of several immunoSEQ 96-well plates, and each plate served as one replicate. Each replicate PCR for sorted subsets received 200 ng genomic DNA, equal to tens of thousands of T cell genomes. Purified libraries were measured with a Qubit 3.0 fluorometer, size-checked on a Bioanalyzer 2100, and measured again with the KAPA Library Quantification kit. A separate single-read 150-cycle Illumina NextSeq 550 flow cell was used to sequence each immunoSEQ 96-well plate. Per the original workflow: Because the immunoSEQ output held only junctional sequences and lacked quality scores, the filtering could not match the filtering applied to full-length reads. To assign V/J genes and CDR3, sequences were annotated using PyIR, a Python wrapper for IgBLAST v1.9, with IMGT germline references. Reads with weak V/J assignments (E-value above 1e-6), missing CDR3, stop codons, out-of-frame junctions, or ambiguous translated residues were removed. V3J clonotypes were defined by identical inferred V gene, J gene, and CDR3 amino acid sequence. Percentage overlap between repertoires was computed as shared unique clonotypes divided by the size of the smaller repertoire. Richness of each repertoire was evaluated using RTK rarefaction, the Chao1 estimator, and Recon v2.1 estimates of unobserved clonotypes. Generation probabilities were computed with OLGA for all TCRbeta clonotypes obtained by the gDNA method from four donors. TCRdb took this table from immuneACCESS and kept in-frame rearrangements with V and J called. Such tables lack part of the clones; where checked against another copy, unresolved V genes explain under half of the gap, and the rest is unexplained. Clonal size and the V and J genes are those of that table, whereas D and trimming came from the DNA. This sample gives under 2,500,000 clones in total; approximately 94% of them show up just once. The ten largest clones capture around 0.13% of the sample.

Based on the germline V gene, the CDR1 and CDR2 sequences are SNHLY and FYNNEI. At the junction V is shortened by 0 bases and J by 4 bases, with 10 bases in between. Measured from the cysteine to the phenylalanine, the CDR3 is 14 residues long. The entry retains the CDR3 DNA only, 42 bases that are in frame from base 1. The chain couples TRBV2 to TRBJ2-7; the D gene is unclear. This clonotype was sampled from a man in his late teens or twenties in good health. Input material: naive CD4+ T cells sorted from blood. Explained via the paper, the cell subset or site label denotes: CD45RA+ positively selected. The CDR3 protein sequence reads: CASSEAPFVYEQYF. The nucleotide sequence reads TGTGCCAGCAGTGAAGCCCCCTTTGTATACGAGCAGTACTTC.